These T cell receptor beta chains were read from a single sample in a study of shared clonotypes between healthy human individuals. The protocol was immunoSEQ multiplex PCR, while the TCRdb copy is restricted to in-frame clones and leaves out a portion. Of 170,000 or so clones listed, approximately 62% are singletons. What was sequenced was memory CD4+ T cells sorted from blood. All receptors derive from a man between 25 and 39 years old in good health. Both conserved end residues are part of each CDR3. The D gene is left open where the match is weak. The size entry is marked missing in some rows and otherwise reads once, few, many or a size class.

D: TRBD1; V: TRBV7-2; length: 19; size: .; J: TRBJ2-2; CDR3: CASSLEGRGNVGVTGELFF; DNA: TGTGCCAGCAGCTTAGAGGGCAGGGGGAATGTGGGAGTTACCGGGGAGCTGTTTTTT
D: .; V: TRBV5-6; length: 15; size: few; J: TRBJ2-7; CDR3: CASSYGWEPTYEQYF; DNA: TGTGCCAGCAGCTACGGCTGGGAACCCACCTACGAGCAGTACTTC
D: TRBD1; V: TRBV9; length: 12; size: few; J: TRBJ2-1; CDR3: CASSVGDRGPFF; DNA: TGTGCCAGCAGCGTAGGCGACAGGGGACCGTTCTTC
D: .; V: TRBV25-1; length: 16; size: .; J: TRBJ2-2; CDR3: CASSESRGQNTGELFF; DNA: TGTGCCAGCAGTGAATCAAGGGGACAGAACACCGGGGAGCTGTTTTTT
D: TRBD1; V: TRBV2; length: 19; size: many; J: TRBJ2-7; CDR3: CASSTGQGWFGHSSYEQYF; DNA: TGTGCCAGCAGTACCGGACAGGGCTGGTTCGGGCATAGCTCCTACGAGCAGTACTTC
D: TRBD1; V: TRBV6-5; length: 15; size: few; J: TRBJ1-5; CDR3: CASSYGQGGGQPQHF; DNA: TGTGCCAGCAGTTACGGACAGGGGGGGGGACAGCCCCAGCATTTT
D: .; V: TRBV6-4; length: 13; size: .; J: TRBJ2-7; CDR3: CASIPGTYYEQYF; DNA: TGTGCCAGCATTCCGGGGACGTACTACGAGCAGTACTTC
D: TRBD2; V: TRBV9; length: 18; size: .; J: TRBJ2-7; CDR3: CASCTAVGIAGGSYEQYF; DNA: TGTGCCAGCTGTACAGCTGTAGGGATAGCGGGGGGCTCCTACGAGCAGTACTTC
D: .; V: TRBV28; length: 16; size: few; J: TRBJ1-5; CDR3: CASSRPRGYSNQPQHF; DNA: TGTGCCAGCAGTCGCCCCCGGGGTTATAGCAATCAGCCCCAGCATTTT
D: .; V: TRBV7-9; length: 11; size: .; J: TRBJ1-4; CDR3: CASSMREKLFF; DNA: TGTGCCAGCAGTATGAGGGAAAAACTGTTTTTT
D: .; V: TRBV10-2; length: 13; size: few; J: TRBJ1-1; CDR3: CASRQTVNTEAFF; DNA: TGCGCCAGCAGACAGACTGTGAACACTGAAGCTTTCTTT
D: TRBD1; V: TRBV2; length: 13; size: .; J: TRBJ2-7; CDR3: CASSGDRFKEQYF; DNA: TGTGCCAGCAGTGGGGACAGGTTTAAGGAGCAGTACTTC
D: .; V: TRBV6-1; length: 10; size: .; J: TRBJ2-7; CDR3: CASSEFEQYF; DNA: TGTGCCAGCAGTGAGTTCGAGCAGTACTTC
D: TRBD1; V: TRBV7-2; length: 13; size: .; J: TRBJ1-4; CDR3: CASSLDRFEKLFF; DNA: TGTGCCAGCAGCTTGGACAGGTTTGAAAAACTGTTTTTT
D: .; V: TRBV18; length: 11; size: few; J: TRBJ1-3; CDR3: CASSPKDTIYF; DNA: TGTGCCAGCTCACCCAAGGACACCATATATTTT
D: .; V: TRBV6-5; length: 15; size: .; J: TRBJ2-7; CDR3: CASSYSTGKSYEQYF; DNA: TGTGCCAGCAGTTACTCGACCGGGAAGTCCTACGAGCAGTACTTC
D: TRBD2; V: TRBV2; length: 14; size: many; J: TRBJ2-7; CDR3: CASVPGLSAYEQYF; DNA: TGTGCCAGTGTCCCGGGACTATCGGCCTACGAGCAGTACTTC
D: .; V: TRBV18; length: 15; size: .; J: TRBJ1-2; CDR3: CASSPAGQANYGYTF; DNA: TGTGCCAGCTCACCAGCCGGGCAAGCTAACTATGGCTACACCTTC
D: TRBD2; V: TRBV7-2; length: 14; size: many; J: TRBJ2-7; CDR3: CASTASGRVGEQYF; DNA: TGTGCCAGCACCGCTAGCGGGAGGGTGGGGGAGCAGTACTTC
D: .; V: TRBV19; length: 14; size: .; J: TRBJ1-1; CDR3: CASTSRRVPSEAFF; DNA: TGTGCCAGTACCTCTCGGAGAGTCCCCTCTGAAGCTTTCTTT
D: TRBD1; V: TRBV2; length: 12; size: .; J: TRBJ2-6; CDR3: CASTATGGTFSF; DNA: TGTGCCAGCACTGCCACAGGGGGGACCTTCTCTTTC
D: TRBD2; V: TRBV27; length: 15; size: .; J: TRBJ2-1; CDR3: CASSTRDYRINEQFF; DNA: TGTGCCAGCAGCACCCGGGACTACCGAATTAATGAGCAGTTCTTC
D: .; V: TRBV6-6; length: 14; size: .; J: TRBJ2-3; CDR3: CASSPLASTDTQYF; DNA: TGTGCCAGCTCCCCCCTAGCGAGCACAGATACGCAGTATTTT
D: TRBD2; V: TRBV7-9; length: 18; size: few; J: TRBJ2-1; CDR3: CASSSALAGPSSYNEQFF; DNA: TGTGCCAGCAGCTCGGCGCTAGCGGGTCCGAGCTCCTACAATGAGCAGTTCTTC
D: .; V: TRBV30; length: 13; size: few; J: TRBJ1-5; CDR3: CAESVGGNQPQHF; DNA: TGTGCCGAGTCCGTTGGGGGCAATCAGCCCCAGCATTTT
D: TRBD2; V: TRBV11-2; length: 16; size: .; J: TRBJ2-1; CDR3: CASSSLSGRAYNEQFF; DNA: TGTGCCAGCAGCTCCCTTAGCGGGAGGGCCTACAATGAGCAGTTCTTC
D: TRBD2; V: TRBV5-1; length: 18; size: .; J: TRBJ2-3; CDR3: CASSHFPASGHITDTQYF; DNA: TGCGCCAGCTCGCACTTCCCCGCTAGCGGGCATATCACAGATACGCAGTATTTT
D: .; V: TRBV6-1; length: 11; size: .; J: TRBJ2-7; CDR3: CASETRGEQYF; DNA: TGTGCCAGCGAAACCAGGGGCGAGCAGTACTTC
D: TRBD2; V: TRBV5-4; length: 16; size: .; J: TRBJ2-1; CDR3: CASSLDVLAGGNEQFF; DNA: TGTGCCAGCAGCTTGGACGTCTTAGCGGGAGGGAATGAGCAGTTCTTC
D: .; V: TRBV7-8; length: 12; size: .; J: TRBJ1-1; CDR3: CASSLAGLAAFF; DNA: TGTGCCAGCAGCTTAGCGGGGCTCGCGGCTTTCTTT
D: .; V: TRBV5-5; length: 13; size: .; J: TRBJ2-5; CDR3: CASSLKAQETQYF; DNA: TGTGCCAGCAGCTTGAAGGCGCAAGAGACCCAGTACTTC
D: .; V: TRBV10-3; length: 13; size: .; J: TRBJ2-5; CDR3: CAISVEEIETQYF; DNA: TGTGCCATCAGTGTCGAAGAGATAGAGACCCAGTACTTC
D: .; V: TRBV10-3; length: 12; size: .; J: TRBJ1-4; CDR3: CAISESVEKLFF; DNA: TGTGCCATCAGTGAGTCGGTTGAAAAACTGTTTTTT
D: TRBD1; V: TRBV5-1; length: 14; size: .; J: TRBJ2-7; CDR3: CASSLTGQVYEQYF; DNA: TGCGCCAGCAGCTTGACGGGACAGGTCTACGAGCAGTACTTC
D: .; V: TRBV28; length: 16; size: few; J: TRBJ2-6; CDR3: CASSLPPGTGANVLTF; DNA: TGTGCCAGCAGTCTCCCCCCAGGGACTGGGGCCAACGTCCTGACTTTC
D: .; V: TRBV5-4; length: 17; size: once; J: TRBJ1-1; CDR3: CASSLYGGKEKNTEAFF; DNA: TGTGCCAGCAGCTTGTACGGGGGCAAAGAAAAGAACACTGAAGCTTTCTTT
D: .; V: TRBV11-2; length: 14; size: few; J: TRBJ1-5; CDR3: CASSLVGGGQPQHF; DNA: TGTGCCAGCAGCTTAGTGGGGGGCGGACAGCCCCAGCATTTT
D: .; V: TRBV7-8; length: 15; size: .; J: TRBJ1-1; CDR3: CASRRTEVMNTEAFF; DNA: TGTGCCAGCAGGCGTACAGAGGTCATGAACACTGAAGCTTTCTTT
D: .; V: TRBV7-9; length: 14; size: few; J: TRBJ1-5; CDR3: CASSSIAPNQPQHF; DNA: TGTGCCAGCAGCTCCATAGCCCCCAATCAGCCCCAGCATTTT
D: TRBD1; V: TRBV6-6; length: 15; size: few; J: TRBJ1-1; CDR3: CASSQQGAGLTEAFF; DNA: TGTGCCAGCAGTCAACAGGGGGCTGGACTCACTGAAGCTTTCTTT
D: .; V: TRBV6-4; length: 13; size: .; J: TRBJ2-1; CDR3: CASSDSDVNEQFF; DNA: TGTGCCAGCAGTGACTCGGACGTCAATGAGCAGTTCTTC
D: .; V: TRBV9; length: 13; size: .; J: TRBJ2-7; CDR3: CASSGASSYEQYF; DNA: TGTGCCAGCAGCGGGGCCAGCTCCTACGAGCAGTACTTC
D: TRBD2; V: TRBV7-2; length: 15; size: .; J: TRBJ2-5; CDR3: CASTNPTGGQETQYF; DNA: TGTGCCAGCACTAACCCGACGGGAGGACAAGAGACCCAGTACTTC
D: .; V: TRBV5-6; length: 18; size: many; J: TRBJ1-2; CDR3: CASSSGAPGTQGRSGYTF; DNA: TGTGCCAGCAGCTCCGGAGCTCCCGGGACCCAAGGGCGGAGTGGCTACACCTTC
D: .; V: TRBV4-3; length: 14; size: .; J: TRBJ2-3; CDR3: CASSQDSATDTQYF; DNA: TGCGCCAGCAGCCAAGATTCCGCGACAGATACGCAGTATTTT
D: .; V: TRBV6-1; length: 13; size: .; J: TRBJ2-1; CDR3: CASRVRGQNEQFF; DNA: TGTGCCAGCCGAGTCCGGGGGCAAAATGAGCAGTTCTTC
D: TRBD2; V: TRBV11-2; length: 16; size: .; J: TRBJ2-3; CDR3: CASSLTSGTAPDTQYF; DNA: TGTGCCAGCAGCTTGACTAGCGGCACGGCCCCAGATACGCAGTATTTT
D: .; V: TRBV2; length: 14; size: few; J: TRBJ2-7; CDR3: CASSERPGVYEQYF; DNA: TGTGCCAGCAGTGAAAGACCCGGGGTGTACGAGCAGTACTTC
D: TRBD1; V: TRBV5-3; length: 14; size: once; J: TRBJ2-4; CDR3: CAGQRAQGLNIQYF; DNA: TGTGCCGGCCAACGGGCACAGGGGTTGAACATTCAGTACTTC
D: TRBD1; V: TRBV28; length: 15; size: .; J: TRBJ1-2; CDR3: CASSLSGTGFYGYTF; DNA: TGTGCCAGCAGCTTATCCGGGACAGGCTTCTATGGCTACACCTTC
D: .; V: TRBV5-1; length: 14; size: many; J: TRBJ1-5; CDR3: CASTAGTGNQPQHF; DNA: TGCGCCAGCACCGCGGGGACGGGCAATCAGCCCCAGCATTTT
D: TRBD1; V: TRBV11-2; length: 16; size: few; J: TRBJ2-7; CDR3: CASSSISGTALYEQYF; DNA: TGTGCCAGCAGCTCCATAAGTGGGACAGCTCTGTACGAGCAGTACTTC
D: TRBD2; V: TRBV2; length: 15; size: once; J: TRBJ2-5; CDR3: CASSEALGGGETQYF; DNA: TGTGCCAGCAGTGAAGCGCTTGGGGGAGGGGAGACCCAGTACTTC
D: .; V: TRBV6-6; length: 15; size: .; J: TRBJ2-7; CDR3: CASSYSALGSYEQYF; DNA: TGTGCCAGCAGTTACTCGGCTCTCGGGTCCTACGAGCAGTACTTC
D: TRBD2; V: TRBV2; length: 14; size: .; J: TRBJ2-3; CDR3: CATGLAGGIDTQYF; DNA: TGTGCCACGGGACTAGCGGGAGGAATAGATACGCAGTATTTT